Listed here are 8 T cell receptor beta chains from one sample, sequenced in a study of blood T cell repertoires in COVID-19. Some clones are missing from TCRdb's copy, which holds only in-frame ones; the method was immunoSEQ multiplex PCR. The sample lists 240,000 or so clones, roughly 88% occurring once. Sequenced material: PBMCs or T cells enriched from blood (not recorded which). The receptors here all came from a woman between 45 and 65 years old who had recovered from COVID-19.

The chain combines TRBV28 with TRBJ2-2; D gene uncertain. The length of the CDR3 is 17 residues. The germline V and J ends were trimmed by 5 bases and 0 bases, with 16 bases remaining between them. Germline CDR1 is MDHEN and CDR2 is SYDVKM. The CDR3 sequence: CASSVRLSKPNTGELFF. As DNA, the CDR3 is TGTGCCAGCAGTGTTCGGTTATCGAAACCGAACACCGGGGAGCTGTTTTTT.

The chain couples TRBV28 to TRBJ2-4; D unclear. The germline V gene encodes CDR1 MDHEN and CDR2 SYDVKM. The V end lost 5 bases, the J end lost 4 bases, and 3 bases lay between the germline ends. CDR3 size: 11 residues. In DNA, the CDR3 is TGTGCCAGCAGTCCGAAAAACATTCAGTACTTC. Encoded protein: CASSPKNIQYF.

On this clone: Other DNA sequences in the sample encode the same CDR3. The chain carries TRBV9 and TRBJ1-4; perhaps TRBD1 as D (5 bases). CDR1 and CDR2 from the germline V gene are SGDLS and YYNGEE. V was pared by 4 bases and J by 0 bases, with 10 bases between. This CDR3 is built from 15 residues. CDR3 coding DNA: TGTGCCAGCAGCCCTACAGGAACAACTAATGAAAAACTGTTTTTT. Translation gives CASSPTGTTNEKLFF.

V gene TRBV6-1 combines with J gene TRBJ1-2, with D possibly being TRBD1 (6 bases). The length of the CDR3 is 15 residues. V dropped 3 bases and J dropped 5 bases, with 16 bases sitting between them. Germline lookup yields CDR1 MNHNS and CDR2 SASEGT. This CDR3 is CASSDRGGREYGYTF. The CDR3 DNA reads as TGTGCCAGCAGTGACAGAGGGGGGCGGGAGTATGGCTACACCTTC.

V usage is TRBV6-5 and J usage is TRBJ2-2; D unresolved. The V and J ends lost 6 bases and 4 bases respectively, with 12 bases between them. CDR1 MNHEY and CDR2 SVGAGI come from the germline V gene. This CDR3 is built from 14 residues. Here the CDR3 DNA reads TGTGCCAGCAGCGATAGTCTCGGCACCGGGGAGCTGTTTTTT. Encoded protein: CASSDSLGTGELFF.

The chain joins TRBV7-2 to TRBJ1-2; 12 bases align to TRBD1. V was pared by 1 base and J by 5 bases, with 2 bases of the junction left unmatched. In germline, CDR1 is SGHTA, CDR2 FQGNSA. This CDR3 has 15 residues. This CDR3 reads CASSLEGQGAYGYTF. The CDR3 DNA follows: TGTGCCAGCAGCTTAGAGGGACAGGGGGCTTATGGCTACACCTTC.

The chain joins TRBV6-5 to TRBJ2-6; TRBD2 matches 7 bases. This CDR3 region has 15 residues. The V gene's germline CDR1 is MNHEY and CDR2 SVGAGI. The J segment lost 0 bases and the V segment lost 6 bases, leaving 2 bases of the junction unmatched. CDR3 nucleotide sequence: TGTGCCAGCAGGGGCGGGGGCTCTGGGGCCAACGTCCTGACTTTC. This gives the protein CASRGGGSGANVLTF.

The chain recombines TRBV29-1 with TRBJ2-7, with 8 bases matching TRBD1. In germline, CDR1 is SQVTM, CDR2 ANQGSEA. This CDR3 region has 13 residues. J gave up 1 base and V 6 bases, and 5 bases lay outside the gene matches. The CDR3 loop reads CSVYRTGSYEQYF. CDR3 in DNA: TGCAGCGTGTATCGGACAGGGTCCTACGAGCAGTACTTC.